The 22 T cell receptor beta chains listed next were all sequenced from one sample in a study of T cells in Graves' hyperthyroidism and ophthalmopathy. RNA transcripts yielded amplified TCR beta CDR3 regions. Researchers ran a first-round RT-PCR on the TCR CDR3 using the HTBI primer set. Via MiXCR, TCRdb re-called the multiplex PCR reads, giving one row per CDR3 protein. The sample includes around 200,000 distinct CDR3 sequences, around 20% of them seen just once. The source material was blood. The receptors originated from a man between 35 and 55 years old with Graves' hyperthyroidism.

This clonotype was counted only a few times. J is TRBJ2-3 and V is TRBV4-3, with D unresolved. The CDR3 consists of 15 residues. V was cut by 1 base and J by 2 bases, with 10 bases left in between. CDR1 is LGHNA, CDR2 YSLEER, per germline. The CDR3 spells CASSQGYDNTDTQYF. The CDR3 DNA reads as TGCGCCAGCAGCCAAGGATACGACAACACAGATACGCAGTATTTT.

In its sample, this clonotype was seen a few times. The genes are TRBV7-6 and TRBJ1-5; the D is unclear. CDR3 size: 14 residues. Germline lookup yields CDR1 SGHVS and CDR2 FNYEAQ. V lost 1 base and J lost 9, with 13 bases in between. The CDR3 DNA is TGTGCCAGCAGCTTAGAAGGAGTCGGGTCGCCCCAGCATTTT. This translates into CASSLEGVGSPQHF.

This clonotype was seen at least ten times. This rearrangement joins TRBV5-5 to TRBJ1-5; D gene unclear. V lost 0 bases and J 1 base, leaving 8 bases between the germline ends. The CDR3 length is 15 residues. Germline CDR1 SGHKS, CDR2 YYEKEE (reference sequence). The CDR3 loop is CASSLGVRSNQPQHF. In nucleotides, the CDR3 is TGTGCCAGCAGCTTGGGGGTCCGGAGCAATCAGCCCCAGCATTTT.

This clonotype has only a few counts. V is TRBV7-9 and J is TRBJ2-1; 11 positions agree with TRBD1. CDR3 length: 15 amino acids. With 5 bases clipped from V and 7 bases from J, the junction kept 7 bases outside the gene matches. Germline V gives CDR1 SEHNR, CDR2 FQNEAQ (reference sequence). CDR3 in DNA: TGTGCCAGCAGCCCCCGGGACAGGGGGATGAATGAGCAGTTCTTC. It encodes CASSPRDRGMNEQFF. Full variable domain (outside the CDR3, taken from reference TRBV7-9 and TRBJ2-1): DTGVSQNPRHKITKRGQNVTFRCDPISEHNRLYWYRQTLGQGPEFLTYFQNEAQLEKSRLLSDRFSAERPKGSFSTLEIQRTEQGDSAMYLCASSPRDRGMNEQFFGPGTRLTVL.

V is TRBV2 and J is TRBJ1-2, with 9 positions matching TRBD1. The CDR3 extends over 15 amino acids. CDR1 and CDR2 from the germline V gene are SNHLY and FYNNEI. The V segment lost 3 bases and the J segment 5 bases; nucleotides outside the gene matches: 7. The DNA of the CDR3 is TGTGCCAGCAGTGAGGTCCGACAGGGGGGGTATGGCTACACCTTC. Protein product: CASSEVRQGGYGYTF.

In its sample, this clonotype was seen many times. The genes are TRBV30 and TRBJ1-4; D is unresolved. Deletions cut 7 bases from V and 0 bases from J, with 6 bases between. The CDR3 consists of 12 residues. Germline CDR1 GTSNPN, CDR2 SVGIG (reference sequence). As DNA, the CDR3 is TGTGCCTCCAGAACAACTAATGAAAAACTGTTTTTT. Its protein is CASRTTNEKLFF.

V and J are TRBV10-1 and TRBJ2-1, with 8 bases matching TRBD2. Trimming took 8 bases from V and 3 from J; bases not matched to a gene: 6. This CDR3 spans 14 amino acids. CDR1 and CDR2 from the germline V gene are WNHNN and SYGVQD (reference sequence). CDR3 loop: CASLGGLDYNEQFF. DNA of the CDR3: TGCGCCAGCCTCGGGGGACTAGACTACAATGAGCAGTTCTTC.

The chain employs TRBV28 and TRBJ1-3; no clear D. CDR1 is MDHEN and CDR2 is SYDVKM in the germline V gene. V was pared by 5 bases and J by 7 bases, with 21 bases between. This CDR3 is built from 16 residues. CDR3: CASSPPSGVDGNTIYF. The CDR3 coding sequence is TGTGCCAGCAGTCCCCCCTCGGGAGTTGATGGGAACACCATATATTTT. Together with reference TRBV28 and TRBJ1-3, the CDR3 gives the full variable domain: DVKVTQSSRYLVKRTGEKVFLECVQDMDHENMFWYRQDPGLGLRLIYFSYDVKMKEKGDIPEGYSVSREKKERFSLILESASTNQTSMYLCASSPPSGVDGNTIYFGEGSWLTVV.

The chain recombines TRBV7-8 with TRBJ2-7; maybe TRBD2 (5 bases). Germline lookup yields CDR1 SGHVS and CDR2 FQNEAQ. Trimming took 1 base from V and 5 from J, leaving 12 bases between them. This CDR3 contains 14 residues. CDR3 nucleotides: TGTGCCAGCAGCTTAGGTGCTCTAGCCCACGAGCAGTACTTC. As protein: CASSLGALAHEQYF.

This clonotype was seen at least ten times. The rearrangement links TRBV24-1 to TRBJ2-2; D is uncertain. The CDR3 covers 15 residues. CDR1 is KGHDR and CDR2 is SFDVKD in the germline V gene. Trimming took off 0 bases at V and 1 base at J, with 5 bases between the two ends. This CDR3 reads CATSDLYMNTGELFF. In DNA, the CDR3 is TGTGCCACCAGTGATTTGTACATGAACACCGGGGAGCTGTTTTTT.

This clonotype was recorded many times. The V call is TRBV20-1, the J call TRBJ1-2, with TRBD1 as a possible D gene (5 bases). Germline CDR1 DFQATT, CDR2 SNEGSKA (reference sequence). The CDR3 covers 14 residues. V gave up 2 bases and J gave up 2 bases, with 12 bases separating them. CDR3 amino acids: CSARSGRVNYGYTF. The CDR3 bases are TGCAGTGCTAGATCGGGCAGGGTCAACTATGGCTACACCTTC.

The DNA of the CDR3 is TGTGCCAGCAGTTACTTTTCCCCACTAGCGGGGGGCGGAAGGTCCGGGGAGCTGTTTTTT. Its translation is CASSYFSPLAGGGRSGELFF. The chain couples TRBV6-6 to TRBJ2-2, with 12 bases matching TRBD2. The CDR3 spans 20 residues. V lost 1 base, J lost 6 bases, and 15 bases stayed unmatched. Germline assignment: CDR1 MNHNY and CDR2 SVGAGI (reference sequence).

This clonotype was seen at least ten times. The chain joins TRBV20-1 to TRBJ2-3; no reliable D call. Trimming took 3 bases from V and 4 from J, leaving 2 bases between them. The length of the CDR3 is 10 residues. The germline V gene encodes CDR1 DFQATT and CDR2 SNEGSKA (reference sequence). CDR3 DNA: TGCAGTGCTAGTGCAGATACGCAGTATTTT. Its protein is CSASADTQYF.

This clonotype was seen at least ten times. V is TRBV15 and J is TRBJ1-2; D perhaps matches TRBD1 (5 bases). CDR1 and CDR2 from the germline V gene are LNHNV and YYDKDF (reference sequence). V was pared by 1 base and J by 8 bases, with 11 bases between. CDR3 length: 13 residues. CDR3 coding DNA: TGTGCCACCAGCAGAGTTGGCAGGGACGGCTACACCTTC. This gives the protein CATSRVGRDGYTF.

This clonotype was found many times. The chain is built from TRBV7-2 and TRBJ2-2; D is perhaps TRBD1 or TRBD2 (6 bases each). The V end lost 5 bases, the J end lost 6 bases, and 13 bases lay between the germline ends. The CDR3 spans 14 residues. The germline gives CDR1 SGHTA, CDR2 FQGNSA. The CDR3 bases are TGTGCCAGCAGCGTTGGAGGGGGAGCCGGGGAGCTGTTTTTT. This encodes CASSVGGGAGELFF.

The CDR3 here is CASSQETGLEAFF. CDR3 nucleotide sequence: TGCGCCAGCAGCCAAGAGACGGGCCTTGAAGCTTTCTTT. The chain joins TRBV4-1 to TRBJ1-1; D is undetermined. V lost 0 bases and J lost 7, with 9 bases in between. Germline CDR1 reads MGHRA; CDR2 reads YSYEKL. The CDR3 sequence is 13 residues long.

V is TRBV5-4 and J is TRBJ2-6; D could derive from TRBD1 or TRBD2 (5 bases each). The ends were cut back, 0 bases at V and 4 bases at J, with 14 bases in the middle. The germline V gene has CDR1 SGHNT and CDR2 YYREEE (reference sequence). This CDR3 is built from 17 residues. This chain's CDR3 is CASSLDRIGAGANVLTF. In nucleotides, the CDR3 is TGTGCCAGCAGCTTGGATAGGATCGGGGCGGGGGCCAACGTCCTGACTTTC.

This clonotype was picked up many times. CDR3: CSASAPTEAFF. CDR3 in DNA: TGCAGTGCTAGTGCCCCCACTGAAGCTTTCTTT. This chain uses TRBV20-1 with TRBJ1-1; D is undetermined. CDR3 length: 11 amino acids. Germline V CDR1 and CDR2: DFQATT, SNEGSKA (reference sequence). The germline V and J ends were trimmed by 3 bases and 4 bases, with 6 bases remaining between them.

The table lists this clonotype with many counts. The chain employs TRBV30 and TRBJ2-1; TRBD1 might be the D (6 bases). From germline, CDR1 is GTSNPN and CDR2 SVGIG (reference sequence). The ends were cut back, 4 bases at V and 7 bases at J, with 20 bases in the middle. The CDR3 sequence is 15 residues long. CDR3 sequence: CAWTVPTGTSNEQFF. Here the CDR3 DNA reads TGTGCCTGGACAGTCCCTACAGGGACATCGAATGAGCAGTTCTTC.

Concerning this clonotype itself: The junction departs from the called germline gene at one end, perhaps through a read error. This CDR3 reads CGARDGGWDEQYF. CDR3 nucleotide sequence: TGCGGTGCTAGAGACGGGGGATGGGACGAGCAGTACTTC. This chain joins TRBV20-1 and TRBJ2-7; D is possibly TRBD2 (6 bases). Germline CDR1 is DFQATT and CDR2 is SNEGSKA (reference sequence). This CDR3 contains 13 residues.

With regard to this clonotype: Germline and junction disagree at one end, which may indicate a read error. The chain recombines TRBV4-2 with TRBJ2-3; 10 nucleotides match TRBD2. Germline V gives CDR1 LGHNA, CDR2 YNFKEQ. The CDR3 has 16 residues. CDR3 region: CVSSHPSGGHTDTQYF. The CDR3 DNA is TGTGTCAGCAGCCACCCTAGCGGGGGCCACACAGATACGCAGTATTTT.

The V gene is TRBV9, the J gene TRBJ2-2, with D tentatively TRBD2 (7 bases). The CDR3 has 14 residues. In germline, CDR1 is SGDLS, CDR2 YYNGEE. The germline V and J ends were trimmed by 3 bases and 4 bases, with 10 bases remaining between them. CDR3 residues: CASSAGGGTGELFF. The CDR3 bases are TGTGCCAGCAGCGCGGGGGGCGGCACCGGGGAGCTGTTTTTT.